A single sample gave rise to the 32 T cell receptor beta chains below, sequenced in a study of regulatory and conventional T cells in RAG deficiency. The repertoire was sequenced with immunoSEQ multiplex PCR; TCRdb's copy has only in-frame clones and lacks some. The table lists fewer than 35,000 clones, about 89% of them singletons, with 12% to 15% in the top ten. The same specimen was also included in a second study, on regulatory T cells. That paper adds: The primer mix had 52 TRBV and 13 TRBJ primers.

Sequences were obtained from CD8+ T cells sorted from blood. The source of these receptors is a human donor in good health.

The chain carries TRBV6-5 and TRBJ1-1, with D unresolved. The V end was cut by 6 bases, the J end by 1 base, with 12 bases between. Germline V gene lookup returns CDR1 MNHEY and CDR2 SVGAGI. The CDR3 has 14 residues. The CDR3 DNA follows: TGTGCCAGCAGGCGGGGTAATAGGAACACTGAAGCTTTCTTT. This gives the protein CASRRGNRNTEAFF.

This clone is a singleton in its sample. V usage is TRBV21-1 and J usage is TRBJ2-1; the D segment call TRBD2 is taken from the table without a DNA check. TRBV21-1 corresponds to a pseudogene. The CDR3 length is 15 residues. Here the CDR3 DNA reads TGTGCCAGCAGCAAAGACGGGGGAGCCTACAATGAGCAGTTCTTC. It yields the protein CASSKDGGAYNEQFF.

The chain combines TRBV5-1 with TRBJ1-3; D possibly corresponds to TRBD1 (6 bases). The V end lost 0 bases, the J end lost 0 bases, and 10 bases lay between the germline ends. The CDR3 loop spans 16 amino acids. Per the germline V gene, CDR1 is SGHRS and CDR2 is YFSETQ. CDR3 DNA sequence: TGCGCCAGCAGCTTGGGTGACAGGACCTCTGGAAACACCATATATTTT. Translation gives CASSLGDRTSGNTIYF.

CDR3 bases: TGTGCCAGCAGCTTTTGGGCTGGGAGGGAGATCGACGAGCAGTACTTC. Amino acids: CASSFWAGREIDEQYF. The chain carries TRBV7-9 and TRBJ2-7, with TRBD2 matching over 7 bases. Germline values: CDR1 SEHNR, CDR2 FQNEAQ (reference sequence). The CDR3 is 16 amino acids. Trimming cost V 3 bases and J 5 bases; bases outside gene matches: 13.

DNA of the CDR3: TGTGCCAGCAGGCACCGGGACGGTCGCCTCTACGAGCAGTACTTC. Protein sequence: CASRHRDGRLYEQYF. V and J are TRBV6-6 and TRBJ2-7; D might be TRBD1 or TRBD2, each matching 5 bases. The ends were cut back, 6 bases at V and 3 bases at J, with 18 bases in the middle. The CDR3 is 15 amino acids. Looked up from germline, CDR1 is MNHNY and CDR2 is SVGAGI (reference sequence).

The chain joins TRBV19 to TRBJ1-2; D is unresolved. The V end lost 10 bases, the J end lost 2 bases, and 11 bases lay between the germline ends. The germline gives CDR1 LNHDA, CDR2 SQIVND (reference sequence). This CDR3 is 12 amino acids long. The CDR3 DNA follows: TGTGCCACCAAGATGGGGAACTATGGCTACACCTTC. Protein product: CATKMGNYGYTF. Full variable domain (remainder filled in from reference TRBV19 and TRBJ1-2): DGGITQSPKYLFRKEGQNVTLSCEQNLNHDAMYWYRQDPGQGLRLIYYSQIVNDFQKGDIAEGYSVSREKKESFPLTVTSAQKNPTAFYLCATKMGNYGYTFGSGTRLTVV.

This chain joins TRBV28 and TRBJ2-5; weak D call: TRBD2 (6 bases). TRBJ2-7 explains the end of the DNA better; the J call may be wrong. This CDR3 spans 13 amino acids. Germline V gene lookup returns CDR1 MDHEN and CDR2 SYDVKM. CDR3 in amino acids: CASSGRAGYEQYF. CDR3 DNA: TGTGCCAGCAGCGGTCGAGCGGGTTACGAGCAGTACTTC.

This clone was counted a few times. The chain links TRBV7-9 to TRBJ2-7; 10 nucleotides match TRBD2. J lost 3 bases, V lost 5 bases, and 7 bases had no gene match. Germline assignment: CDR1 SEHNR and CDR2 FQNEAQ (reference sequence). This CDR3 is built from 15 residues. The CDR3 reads CASSGWTSGNYEQYF. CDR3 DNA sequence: TGTGCCAGCAGCGGCTGGACTAGCGGAAACTACGAGCAGTACTTC.

CDR3 nucleotide sequence: TGTGCCAGCAGCTTGGGACAGGGGTACACCGGGGAGCTGTTTTTT. As protein: CASSLGQGYTGELFF. The chain has TRBV7-3 and TRBJ2-2; 10 nucleotides match TRBD1. In germline, CDR1 is SGHTA, CDR2 FQGTGA. J gave up 3 bases and V 3 bases, and 1 base lay outside the gene matches. The CDR3 spans 15 residues.

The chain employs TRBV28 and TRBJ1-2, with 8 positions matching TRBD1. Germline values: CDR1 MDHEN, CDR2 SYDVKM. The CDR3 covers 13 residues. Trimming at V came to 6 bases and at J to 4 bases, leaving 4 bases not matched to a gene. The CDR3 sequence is CASRETGVYGYTF. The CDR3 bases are TGTGCCAGCAGGGAGACAGGGGTCTATGGCTACACCTTC.

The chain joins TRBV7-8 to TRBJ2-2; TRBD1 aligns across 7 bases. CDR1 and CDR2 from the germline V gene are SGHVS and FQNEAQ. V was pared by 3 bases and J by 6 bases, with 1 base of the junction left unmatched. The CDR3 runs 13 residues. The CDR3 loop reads CASSFTGAGELFF. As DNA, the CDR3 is TGTGCCAGCAGCTTTACAGGGGCCGGGGAGCTGTTTTTT. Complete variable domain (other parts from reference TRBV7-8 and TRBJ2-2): GAGVSQSPRYKVAKRGQDVALRCDPISGHVSLFWYQQALGQGPEFLTYFQNEAQLDKSGLPSDRFFAERPEGSVSTLKIQRTQQEDSAVYLCASSFTGAGELFFGEGSRLTVL.

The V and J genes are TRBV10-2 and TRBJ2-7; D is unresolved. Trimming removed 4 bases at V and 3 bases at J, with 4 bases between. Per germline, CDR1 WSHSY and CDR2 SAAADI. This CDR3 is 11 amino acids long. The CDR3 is CASSGLYEQYF. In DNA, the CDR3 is TGCGCCAGCAGTGGCCTCTACGAGCAGTACTTC.

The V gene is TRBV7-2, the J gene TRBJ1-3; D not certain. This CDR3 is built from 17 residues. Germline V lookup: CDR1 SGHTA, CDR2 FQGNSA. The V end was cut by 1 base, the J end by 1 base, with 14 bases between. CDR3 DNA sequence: TGTGCCAGCAGCTTAGTAAGGTGGGTTGTTTCTGGAAACACCATATATTTT. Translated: CASSLVRWVVSGNTIYF.

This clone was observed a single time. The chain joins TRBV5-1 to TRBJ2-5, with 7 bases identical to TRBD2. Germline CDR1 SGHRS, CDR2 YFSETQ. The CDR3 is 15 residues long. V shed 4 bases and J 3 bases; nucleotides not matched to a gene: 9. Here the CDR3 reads CASSLSGTPEETQYF. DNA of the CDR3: TGCGCCAGCAGCCTGAGCGGGACCCCCGAAGAGACCCAGTACTTC. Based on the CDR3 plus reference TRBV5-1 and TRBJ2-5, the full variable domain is KAGVTQTPRYLIKTRGQQVTLSCSPISGHRSVSWYQQTPGQGLQFLFEYFSETQRNKGNFPGRFSGRQFSNSRSEMNVSTLELGDSALYLCASSLSGTPEETQYFGPGTRLLVL.

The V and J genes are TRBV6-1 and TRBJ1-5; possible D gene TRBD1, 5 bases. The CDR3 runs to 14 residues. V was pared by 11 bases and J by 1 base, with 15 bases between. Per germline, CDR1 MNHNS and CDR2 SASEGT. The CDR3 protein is CAGASGLSNQPQHF. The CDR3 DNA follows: TGTGCCGGAGCATCGGGACTGAGCAATCAGCCCCAGCATTTT.

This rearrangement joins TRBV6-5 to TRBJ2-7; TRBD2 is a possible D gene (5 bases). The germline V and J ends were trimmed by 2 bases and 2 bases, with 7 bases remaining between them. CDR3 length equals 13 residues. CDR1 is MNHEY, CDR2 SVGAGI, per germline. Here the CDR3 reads CASSYRGPYEQYF. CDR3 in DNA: TGTGCCAGCAGTTACCGGGGTCCCTACGAGCAGTACTTC.

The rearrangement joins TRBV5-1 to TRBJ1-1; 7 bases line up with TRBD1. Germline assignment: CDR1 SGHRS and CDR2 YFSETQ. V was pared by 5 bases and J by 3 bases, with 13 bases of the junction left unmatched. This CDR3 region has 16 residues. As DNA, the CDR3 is TGCGCCAGCAGAAAATCGAATAGGGGGCCTGACACTGAAGCTTTCTTT. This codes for CASRKSNRGPDTEAFF.

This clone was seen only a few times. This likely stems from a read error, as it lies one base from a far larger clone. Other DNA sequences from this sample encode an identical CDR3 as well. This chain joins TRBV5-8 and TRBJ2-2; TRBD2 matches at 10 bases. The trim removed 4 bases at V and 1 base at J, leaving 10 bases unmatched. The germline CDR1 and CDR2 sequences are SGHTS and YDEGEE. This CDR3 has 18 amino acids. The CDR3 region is CASSHHPSGGRNTGELFF. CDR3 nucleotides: TGTGCCAGCAGCCACCACCCTAGCGGGGGCCGGAACACCGGGGAGCTGTTTTTT. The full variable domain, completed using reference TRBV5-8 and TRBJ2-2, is EAGVTQSPTHLIKTRGQQATLRCSPISGHTSVYWYQQALGLGLQFLLWYDEGEERNRGNFPPRFSGRQFPNYSSELNVNALELEDSALYLCASSHHPSGGRNTGELFFGEGSRLTVL.

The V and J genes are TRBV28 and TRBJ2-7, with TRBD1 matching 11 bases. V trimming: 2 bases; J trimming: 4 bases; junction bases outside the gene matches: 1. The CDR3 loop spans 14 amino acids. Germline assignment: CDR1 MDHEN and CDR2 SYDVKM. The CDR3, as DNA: TGTGCCAGCAGTTTAGGGACAGGGGGTTACGAGCAGTACTTC. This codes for CASSLGTGGYEQYF.

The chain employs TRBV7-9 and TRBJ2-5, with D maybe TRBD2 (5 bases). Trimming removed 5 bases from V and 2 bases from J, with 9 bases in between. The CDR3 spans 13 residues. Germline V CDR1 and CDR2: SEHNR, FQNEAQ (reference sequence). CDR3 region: CASSRGAQETQYF. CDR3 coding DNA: TGTGCCAGCAGCCGGGGTGCTCAAGAGACCCAGTACTTC.

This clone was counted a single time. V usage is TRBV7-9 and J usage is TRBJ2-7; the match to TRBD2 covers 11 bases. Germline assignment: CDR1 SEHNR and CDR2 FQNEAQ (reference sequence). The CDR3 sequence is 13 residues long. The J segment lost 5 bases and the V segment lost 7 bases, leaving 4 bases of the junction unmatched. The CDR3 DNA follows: TGTGCCAGCACACTAGCGGGAGCCCACGAGCAGTACTTC. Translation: CASTLAGAHEQYF.

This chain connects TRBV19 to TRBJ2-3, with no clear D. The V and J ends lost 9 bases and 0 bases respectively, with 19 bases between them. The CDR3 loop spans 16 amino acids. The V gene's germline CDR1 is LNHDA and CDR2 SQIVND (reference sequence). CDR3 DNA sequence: TGTGCCAGCCGCGAAAGAGCAGCTTCAAGCACAGATACGCAGTATTTT. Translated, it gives CASRERAASSTDTQYF.

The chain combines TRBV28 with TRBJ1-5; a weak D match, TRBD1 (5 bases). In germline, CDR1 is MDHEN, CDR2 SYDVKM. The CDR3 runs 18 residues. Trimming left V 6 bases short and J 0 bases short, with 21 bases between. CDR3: CASREGSGGIYSNQPQHF. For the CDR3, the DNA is TGTGCCAGCAGGGAGGGGTCCGGCGGGATATATAGCAATCAGCCCCAGCATTTT.

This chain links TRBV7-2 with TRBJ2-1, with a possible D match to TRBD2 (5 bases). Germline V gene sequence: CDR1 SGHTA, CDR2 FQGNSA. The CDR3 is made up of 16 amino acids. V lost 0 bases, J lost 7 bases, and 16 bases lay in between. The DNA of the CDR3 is TGTGCCAGCAGCTTAGCGCCTAGGACTCACAAAAATGAGCAGTTCTTC. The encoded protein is CASSLAPRTHKNEQFF. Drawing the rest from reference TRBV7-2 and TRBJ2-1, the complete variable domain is GAGVSQSPSNKVTEKGKDVELRCDPISGHTALYWYRQSLGQGLEFLIYFQGNSAPDKSGLPSDRFSAERTGGSVSTLTIQRTQQEDSAVYLCASSLAPRTHKNEQFFGPGTRLTVL.

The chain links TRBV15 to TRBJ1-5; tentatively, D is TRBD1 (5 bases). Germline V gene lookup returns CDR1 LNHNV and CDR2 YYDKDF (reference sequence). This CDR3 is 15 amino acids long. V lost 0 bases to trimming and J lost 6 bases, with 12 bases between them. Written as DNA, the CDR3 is TGTGCCACCAGCAGAGACCCATCGGGGGTTCAGCCCCAGCATTTT. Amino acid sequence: CATSRDPSGVQPQHF.

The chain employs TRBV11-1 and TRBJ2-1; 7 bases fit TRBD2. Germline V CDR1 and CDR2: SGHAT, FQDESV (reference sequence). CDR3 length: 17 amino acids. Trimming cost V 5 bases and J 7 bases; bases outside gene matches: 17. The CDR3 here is CASSPPRGLRGRNEQFF. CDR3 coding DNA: TGTGCCAGCAGCCCTCCTCGGGGGTTGCGGGGGAGGAATGAGCAGTTCTTC.

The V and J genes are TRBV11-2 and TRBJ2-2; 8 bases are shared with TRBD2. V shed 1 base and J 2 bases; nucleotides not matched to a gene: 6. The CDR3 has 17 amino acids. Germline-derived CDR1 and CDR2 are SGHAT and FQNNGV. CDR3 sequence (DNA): TGTGCCAGCAGCTTAGTTTTAGCGGGAATAAACACCGGGGAGCTGTTTTTT. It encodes CASSLVLAGINTGELFF.

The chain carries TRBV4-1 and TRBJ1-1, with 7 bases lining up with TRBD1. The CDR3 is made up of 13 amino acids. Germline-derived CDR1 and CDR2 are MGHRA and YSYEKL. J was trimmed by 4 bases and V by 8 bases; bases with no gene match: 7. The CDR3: CASRPTGATEAFF. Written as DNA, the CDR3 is TGCGCCAGCCGCCCAACAGGGGCCACTGAAGCTTTCTTT.

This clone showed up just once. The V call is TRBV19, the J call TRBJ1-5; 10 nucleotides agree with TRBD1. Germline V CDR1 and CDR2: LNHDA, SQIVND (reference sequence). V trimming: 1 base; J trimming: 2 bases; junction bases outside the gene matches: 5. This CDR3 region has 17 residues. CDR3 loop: CASSIGQGALGNQPQHF. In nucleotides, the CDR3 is TGTGCCAGTAGTATAGGACAGGGGGCCCTGGGCAATCAGCCCCAGCATTTT.

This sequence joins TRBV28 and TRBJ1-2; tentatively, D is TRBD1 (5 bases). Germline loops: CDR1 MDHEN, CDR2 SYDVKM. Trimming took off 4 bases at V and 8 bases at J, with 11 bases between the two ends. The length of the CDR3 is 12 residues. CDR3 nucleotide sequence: TGTGCCAGCAGTTCTTCAGGGAGAGGCTACACCTTC. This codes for CASSSSGRGYTF.

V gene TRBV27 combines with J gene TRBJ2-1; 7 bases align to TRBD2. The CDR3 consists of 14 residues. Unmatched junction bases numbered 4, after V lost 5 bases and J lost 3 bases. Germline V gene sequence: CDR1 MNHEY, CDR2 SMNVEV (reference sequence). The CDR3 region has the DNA TGTGCCAGCAGTACTAGCGCCAACTACAATGAGCAGTTCTTC. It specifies CASSTSANYNEQFF.

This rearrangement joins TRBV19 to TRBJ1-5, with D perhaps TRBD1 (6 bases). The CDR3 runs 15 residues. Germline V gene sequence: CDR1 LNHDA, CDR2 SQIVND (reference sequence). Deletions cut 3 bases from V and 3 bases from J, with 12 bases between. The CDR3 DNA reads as TGTGCCAGTAGTATGGGGGGGCAGACCAATCAGCCCCAGCATTTT. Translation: CASSMGGQTNQPQHF.